This T cell receptor (beta chain) was obtained from a study of shared clonotypes between healthy human individuals. General observations from the study: Clonotype sharing among the donors was expected to vary with sequencing depth.

About this clone itself: Its antigen is as yet unknown.

Investigators divided CD4+ cells into CD45RA+ naive and CD45RA-negative memory subsets. Measured with immunoSEQ multiplex PCR; TCRdb has only the in-frame clones, and not every one. The repertoire has 550,000 to 850,000 clones, 55% to 80% of them found once; the top ten carry more than 1.5%. The CDR3 is 15 residues long. V lost 5 bases to trimming and J lost 0 bases; unmatched junction nucleotides: 5. In germline, CDR1 is SEHNR, CDR2 FQNEAQ (reference sequence). The chain joins TRBV7-9 to TRBJ2-7, with 9 bases that match TRBD1. This TCR was recovered from a woman under 40 in good health. The sequenced sample was memory CD4+ T cells sorted from blood. Subset indicated: CD45RA-negative fraction. CDR3 protein: CASSPGQGSSYEQYF. CDR3 DNA: TGTGCCAGCAGCCCCGGACAGGGGAGCTCCTACGAGCAGTACTTC.